The present T cell receptor beta chain was sequenced within a study of cytomegalovirus exposure and HLA in healthy donors. PCR amplification relied on 60 Vbeta primers (plus 13 Jbeta primers). Only in-frame clones appear in the TCRdb table, and some are missing; sequencing was by immunoSEQ multiplex PCR. The table shows 150,000 or so clones, with 80% occurring only once. V was clipped by 5 bases and J by 1 base, with 17 bases between them. Germline assignment: CDR1 SQVTM and CDR2 ANQGSEA. The CDR3 spans 15 residues. V and J are TRBV29-1 and TRBJ1-1; possibly TRBD1 for D (5 bases). The clonotype originates from a woman aged 40 to 50 in good health and CMV-seronegative. Sequencing was performed on PBMCs. In DNA form, the CDR3 reads TGCAGCGTTTTCGGCAGGGAGGGTGGGAACACTGAAGCTTTCTTT. It yields the protein CSVFGREGGNTEAFF.